The text below deals with one T cell receptor (beta chain). These data belong to a study of blood T cell repertoires in COVID-19. Looking at the study overall: The United States, Italy and Spain supplied acute and convalescent COVID-19 samples. Nucleic acid was either cDNA or gDNA, and it came from T cells, B-cell-depleted T cells, or PBMCs.

In germline, CDR1 is SEHNR, CDR2 FQNEAQ (reference sequence). V lost 3 bases, J lost 8 bases, and 4 bases stayed unmatched. This CDR3 is 13 amino acids long. Only in-frame clones appear in the TCRdb table, and some are missing; sequencing was by immunoSEQ multiplex PCR. The sample yields some 100,000 clones, more than 75% seen once. The chain links TRBV7-9 to TRBJ2-1, with TRBD2 identical over 7 bases. Sequenced input: peripheral blood. The receptor was isolated from a woman older than 75 with active COVID-19. The CDR3 loop is CASSFTAGDEQFF. The CDR3 region has the DNA TGTGCCAGCAGCTTCACCGCGGGAGATGAGCAGTTCTTC.